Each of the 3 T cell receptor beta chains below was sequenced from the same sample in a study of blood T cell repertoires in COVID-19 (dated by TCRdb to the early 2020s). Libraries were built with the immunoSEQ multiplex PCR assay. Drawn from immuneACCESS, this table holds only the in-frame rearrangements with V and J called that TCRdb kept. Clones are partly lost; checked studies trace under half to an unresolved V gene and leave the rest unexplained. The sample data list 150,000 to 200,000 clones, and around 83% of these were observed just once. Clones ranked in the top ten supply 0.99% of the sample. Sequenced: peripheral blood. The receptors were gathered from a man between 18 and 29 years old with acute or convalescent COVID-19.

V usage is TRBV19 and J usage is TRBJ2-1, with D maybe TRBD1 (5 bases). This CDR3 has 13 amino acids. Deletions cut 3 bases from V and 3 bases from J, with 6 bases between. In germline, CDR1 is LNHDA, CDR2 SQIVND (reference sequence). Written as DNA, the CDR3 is TGTGCCAGTAGTATTCAGGGCTACAATGAGCAGTTCTTC. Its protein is CASSIQGYNEQFF.

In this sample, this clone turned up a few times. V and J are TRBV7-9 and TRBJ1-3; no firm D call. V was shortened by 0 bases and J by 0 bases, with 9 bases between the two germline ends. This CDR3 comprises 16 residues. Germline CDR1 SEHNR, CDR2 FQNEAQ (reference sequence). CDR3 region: CASSLALQYSGNTIYF. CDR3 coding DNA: TGTGCCAGCAGCTTAGCGCTGCAGTACTCTGGAAACACCATATATTTT.

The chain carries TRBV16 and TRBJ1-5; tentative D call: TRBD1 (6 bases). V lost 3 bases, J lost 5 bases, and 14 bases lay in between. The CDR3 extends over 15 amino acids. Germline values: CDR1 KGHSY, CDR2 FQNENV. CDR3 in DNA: TGTGCCAGCAGCCACTCAGACAGGAGCGATCAGCCCCAGCATTTT. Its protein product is CASSHSDRSDQPQHF.